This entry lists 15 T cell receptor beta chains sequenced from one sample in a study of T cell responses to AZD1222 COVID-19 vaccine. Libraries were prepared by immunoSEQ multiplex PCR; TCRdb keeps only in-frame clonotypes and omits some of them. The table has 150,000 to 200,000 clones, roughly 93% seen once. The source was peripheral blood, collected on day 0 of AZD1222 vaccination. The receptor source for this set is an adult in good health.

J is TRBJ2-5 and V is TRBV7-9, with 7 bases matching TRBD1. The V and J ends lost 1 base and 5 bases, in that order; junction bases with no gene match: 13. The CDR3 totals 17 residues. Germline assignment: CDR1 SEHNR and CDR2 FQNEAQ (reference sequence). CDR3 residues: CASSLGYRTGGRETQYF. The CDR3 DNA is TGTGCCAGCAGCTTAGGGTACCGGACAGGCGGAAGGGAGACCCAGTACTTC. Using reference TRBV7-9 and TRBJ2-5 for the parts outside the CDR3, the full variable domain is DTGVSQNPRHKITKRGQNVTFRCDPISEHNRLYWYRQTLGQGPEFLTYFQNEAQLEKSRLLSDRFSAERPKGSFSTLEIQRTEQGDSAMYLCASSLGYRTGGRETQYFGPGTRLLVL.

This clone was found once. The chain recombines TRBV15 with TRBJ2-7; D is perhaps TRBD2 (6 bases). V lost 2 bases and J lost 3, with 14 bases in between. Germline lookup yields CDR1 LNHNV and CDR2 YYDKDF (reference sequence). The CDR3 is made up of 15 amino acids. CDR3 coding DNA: TGTGCCACCAGCAGATTGTGGGGGGAAGACTACGAGCAGTACTTC. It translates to CATSRLWGEDYEQYF.

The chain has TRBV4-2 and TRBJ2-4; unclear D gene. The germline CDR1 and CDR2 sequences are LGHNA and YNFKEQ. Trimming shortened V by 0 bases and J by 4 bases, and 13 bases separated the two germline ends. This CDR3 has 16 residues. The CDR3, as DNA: TGTGCCAGCAGCCAAGATGTTAGCCGACTTAAAAACATTCAGTACTTC. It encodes CASSQDVSRLKNIQYF.

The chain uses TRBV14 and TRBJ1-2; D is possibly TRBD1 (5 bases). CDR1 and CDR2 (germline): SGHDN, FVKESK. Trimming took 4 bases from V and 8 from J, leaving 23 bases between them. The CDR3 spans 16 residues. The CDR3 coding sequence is TGTGCCAGCAGCCCTGGACGGCGGAGTAGGGACGCCGGCTACACCTTC. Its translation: CASSPGRRSRDAGYTF.

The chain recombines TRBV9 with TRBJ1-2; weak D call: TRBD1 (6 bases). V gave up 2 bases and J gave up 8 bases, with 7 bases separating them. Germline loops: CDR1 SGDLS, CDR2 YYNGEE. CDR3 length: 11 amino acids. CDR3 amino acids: CASSVGTGYTF. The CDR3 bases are TGTGCCAGCAGCGTCGGGACAGGCTACACCTTC.

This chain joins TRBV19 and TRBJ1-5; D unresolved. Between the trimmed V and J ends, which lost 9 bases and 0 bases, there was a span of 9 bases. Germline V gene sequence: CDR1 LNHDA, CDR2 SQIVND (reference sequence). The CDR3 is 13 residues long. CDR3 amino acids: CASTTDSNQPQHF. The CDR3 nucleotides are TGTGCCAGCACTACGGATAGCAATCAGCCCCAGCATTTT.

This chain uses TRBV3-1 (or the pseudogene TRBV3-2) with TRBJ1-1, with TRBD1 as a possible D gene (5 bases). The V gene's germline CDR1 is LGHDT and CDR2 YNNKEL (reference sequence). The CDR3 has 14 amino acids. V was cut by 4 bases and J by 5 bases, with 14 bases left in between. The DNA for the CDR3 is TGTGCCAGCAGCCCCGGAGGCCCAGGGACTGAAGCTTTCTTT. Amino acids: CASSPGGPGTEAFF.

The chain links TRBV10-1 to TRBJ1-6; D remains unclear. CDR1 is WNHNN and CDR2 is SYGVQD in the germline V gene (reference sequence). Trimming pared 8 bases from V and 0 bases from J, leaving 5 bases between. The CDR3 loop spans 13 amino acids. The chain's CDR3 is CASGSSYNSPLHF. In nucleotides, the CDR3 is TGCGCCAGCGGGAGCTCCTATAATTCACCCCTCCACTTT.

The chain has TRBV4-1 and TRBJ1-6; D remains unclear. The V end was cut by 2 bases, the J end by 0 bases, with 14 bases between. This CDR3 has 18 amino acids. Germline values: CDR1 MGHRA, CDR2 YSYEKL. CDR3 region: CASSQLSPLSSYNSPLHF. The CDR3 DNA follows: TGCGCCAGCAGCCAACTCAGCCCCCTCAGCTCCTATAATTCACCCCTCCACTTT.

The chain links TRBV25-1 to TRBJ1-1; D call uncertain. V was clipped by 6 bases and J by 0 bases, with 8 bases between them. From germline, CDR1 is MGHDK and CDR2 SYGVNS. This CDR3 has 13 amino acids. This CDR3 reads CASRRVMNTEAFF. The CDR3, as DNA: TGTGCCAGCAGGCGGGTGATGAACACTGAAGCTTTCTTT.

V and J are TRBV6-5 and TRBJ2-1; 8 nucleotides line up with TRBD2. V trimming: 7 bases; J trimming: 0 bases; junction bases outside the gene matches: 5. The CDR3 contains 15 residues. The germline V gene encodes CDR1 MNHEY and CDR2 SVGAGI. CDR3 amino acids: CASTISGSSYNEQFF. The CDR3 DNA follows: TGTGCCAGCACCATAAGCGGGAGCTCCTACAATGAGCAGTTCTTC.

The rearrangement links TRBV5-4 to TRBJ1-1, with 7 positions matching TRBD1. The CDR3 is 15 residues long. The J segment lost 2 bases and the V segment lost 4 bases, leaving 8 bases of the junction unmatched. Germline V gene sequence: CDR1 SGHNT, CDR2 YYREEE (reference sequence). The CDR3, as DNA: TGTGCCAGCAGCCCGGACAGGCTCCCCAACACTGAAGCTTTCTTT. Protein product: CASSPDRLPNTEAFF.

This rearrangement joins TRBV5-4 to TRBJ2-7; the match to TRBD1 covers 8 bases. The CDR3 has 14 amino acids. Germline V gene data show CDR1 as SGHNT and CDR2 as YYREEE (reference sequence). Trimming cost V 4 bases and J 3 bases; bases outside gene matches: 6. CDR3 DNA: TGTGCCAGCAGCCGGACAGGGACAAACTACGAGCAGTACTTC. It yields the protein CASSRTGTNYEQYF.

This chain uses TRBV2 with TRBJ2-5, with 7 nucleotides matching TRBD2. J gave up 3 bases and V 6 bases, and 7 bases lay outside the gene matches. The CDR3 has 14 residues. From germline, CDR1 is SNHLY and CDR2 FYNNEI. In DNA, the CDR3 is TGTGCCAGCAGCGACAGCGGGGTAAAAGAGACCCAGTACTTC. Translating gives CASSDSGVKETQYF.

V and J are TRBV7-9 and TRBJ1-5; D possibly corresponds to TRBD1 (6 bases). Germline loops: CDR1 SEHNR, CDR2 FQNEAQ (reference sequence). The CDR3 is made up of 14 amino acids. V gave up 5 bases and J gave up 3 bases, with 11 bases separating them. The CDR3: CASSTGSVNQPQHF. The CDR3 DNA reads TGTGCCAGCAGCACAGGGTCGGTCAATCAGCCCCAGCATTTT.